This T cell receptor beta chain was sequenced for a study of cytomegalovirus exposure and HLA in healthy donors. Germline CDR1 and CDR2: SGHVS and FNYEAQ. J was trimmed by 5 bases and V by 0 bases; bases with no gene match: 8. The CDR3 extends over 16 amino acids. It was with 60 Vbeta and 13 Jbeta primers that the PCR ran. Profiled with immunoSEQ multiplex PCR; TCRdb holds only in-frame clones, not every one. Here the sample spans roughly 160,000 clones, about 83% being singletons. This sequence originates from a woman aged 30 to 39 in good health and CMV-seronegative. Specimen: PBMCs. V usage is TRBV7-6 and J usage is TRBJ2-3; 7 bases fit TRBD2. CDR3 region: CASSLAASGGKDTQYF. In DNA, the CDR3 is TGTGCCAGCAGCTTAGCGGCTAGCGGTGGGAAAGATACGCAGTATTTT.